The 29 T cell receptor beta chains presented below share a single source sample, sequenced in a study of blood T cells in healthy people across ages. The use of a sample-barcoded 5' primer and a J-beta primer mix characterized a second PCR of about 7 to 12 cycles. TCRdb independently ran MiXCR on the 5' RACE reads; one entry per CDR3 protein. The sample records 1.5 million to 2 million distinct CDR3 sequences, roughly 30% being singletons. The specimen sequenced was blood. The origin of the receptors is a woman aged 25 to 39 in good health.

This clonotype was seen only a few times. The chain has TRBV12-3 or TRBV12-4 and TRBJ2-1; perhaps TRBD2 as D (5 bases). Trimming left V 7 bases short and J 8 bases short, with 12 bases between. The CDR3 loop spans 12 amino acids. The CDR3: CASTEDVDEQFF. CDR3 DNA sequence: TGTGCCAGCACGGAGGATGTGGATGAGCAGTTCTTC.

The table lists this clonotype with many counts. The CDR3 nucleotides read TGCAGTGCTCTCTACAACACTGAAGCTTTCTTT. Protein product: CSALYNTEAFF. The J gene is TRBJ1-1, the V gene TRBV20-1; D is ambiguous. CDR3 length equals 11 residues. Germline CDR1 DFQATT, CDR2 SNEGSKA (reference sequence). V shed 5 bases and J shed 2 bases, with 6 bases lying between them.

This clonotype came up a few times. The chain joins TRBV5-6 to TRBJ2-1; a possible D gene is TRBD2 (7 bases). The germline CDR1 and CDR2 sequences are SGHDT and YYEEEE. This CDR3 is 15 amino acids long. V was trimmed by 7 bases and J by 0 bases, leaving 14 bases between them. The CDR3 DNA reads TGTGCCAGCTGGGGGGGCGGACTCTCCTACAATGAGCAGTTCTTC. Its translation is CASWGGGLSYNEQFF.

This clonotype was detected a few times. The chain is built from TRBV5-6 and TRBJ2-7; 7 positions match TRBD1. The length of the CDR3 is 15 residues. Trimming cost V 4 bases and J 2 bases; bases outside gene matches: 9. The germline gives CDR1 SGHDT, CDR2 YYEEEE. Written as DNA, the CDR3 is TGTGCCAGCAGCCCGAGGAGGACAGGAACCTACGAGCAGTACTTC. This sequence encodes CASSPRRTGTYEQYF.

J is TRBJ1-2 and V is TRBV5-1; D remains ambiguous. Germline-derived CDR1 and CDR2 are SGHRS and YFSETQ. Deletions cut 1 base from V and 6 bases from J, with 13 bases between. The CDR3 extends over 14 amino acids. The CDR3 DNA sequence: TGCGCCAGCAGCTTGTTGACTCCCCAGGATGGCTACACCTTC. It yields the protein CASSLLTPQDGYTF.

This clonotype was detected ten times or more. In DNA form, the CDR3 reads TGTGCCAGCAGCCTGGGACTAGGCCACTACATTCAGTACTTC. It specifies CASSLGLGHYIQYF. V is TRBV3-1 and J is TRBJ2-4; 8 positions match TRBD2. V dropped 4 bases and J dropped 8; count of bases not matched to a gene: 7. Germline-derived CDR1 and CDR2 are LGHDT and YNNKEL (reference sequence). This CDR3 spans 14 amino acids. Filled out from reference TRBV3-1 and TRBJ2-4, the complete variable domain reads DTAVSQTPKYLVTQMGNDKSIKCEQNLGHDTMYWYKQDSKKFLKIMFSYNNKELIINETVPNRFSPKSPDKAHLNLHINSLELGDSAVYFCASSLGLGHYIQYFGAGTRLSVL.

This clonotype has a handful of counts. This chain joins TRBV6-4 and TRBJ2-1; the match to TRBD2 covers 12 bases. Trimming at V came to 4 bases and at J to 6 bases, leaving 13 bases not matched to a gene. The CDR3 contains 18 residues. Germline lookup yields CDR1 MRHNA and CDR2 SNTAGT. The chain's CDR3 is CASSGFGTSGGSGNEQFF. DNA of the CDR3: TGTGCCAGCAGTGGATTCGGTACTAGCGGGGGGTCTGGCAATGAGCAGTTCTTC.

Concerning this clonotype itself: At one of its ends the junction is not consistent with the germline gene, which may arise from a read error. The V and J genes are TRBV3-1 and TRBJ1-2; unclear D gene. Germline CDR1 LGHDT, CDR2 YNNKEL (reference sequence). This CDR3 has 14 residues. CDR3: CAGSPRRGRVGYTF. Here the CDR3 DNA reads TGTGCCGGCAGCCCCCGGCGAGGGCGAGTCGGCTACACCTTC.

This clonotype was seen only a few times. This chain connects TRBV5-1 to TRBJ1-1, with D possibly being TRBD1 (6 bases). The length of the CDR3 is 14 residues. Trimming left V 4 bases short and J 5 bases short, with 15 bases between. Germline assignment: CDR1 SGHRS and CDR2 YFSETQ. CDR3 amino acids: CASSPGLGATEAFF. The CDR3 bases are TGCGCCAGCAGCCCGGGACTGGGGGCGACTGAAGCTTTCTTT.

This clonotype showed up just a few times. J is TRBJ2-1 and V is TRBV10-3, with D maybe TRBD1 (6 bases). Trimming shortened V by 4 bases and J by 4 bases, and 8 bases separated the two germline ends. The CDR3 spans 13 residues. CDR1 and CDR2 from the germline V gene are ENHRY and SYGVKD. As DNA, the CDR3 is TGTGCCATCAGTGGAGGACAGTACAATGAGCAGTTCTTC. It is translated as CAISGGQYNEQFF.

V gene TRBV4-2 combines with J gene TRBJ2-1, with D hard to call. Trimming cost V 0 bases and J 6 bases, with 15 bases left between them. The CDR3 loop spans 16 amino acids. Germline CDR1 and CDR2: LGHNA and YNFKEQ. CDR3 region: CASSQDYGPATNEQFF. DNA for the CDR3: TGTGCCAGCAGCCAAGATTATGGACCGGCGACCAATGAGCAGTTCTTC.

This chain uses TRBV20-1 with TRBJ2-5; D gene uncertain. Germline CDR1 and CDR2: DFQATT and SNEGSKA (reference sequence). Trimming shortened V by 0 bases and J by 1 base, and 15 bases separated the two germline ends. This CDR3 has 16 residues. This CDR3 reads CSARDVLVGIQETQYF. In DNA form, the CDR3 reads TGCAGTGCTAGAGATGTACTGGTGGGTATCCAAGAGACCCAGTACTTC.

The rearrangement uses TRBV20-1 and TRBJ2-1; 9 nucleotides agree with TRBD2. The CDR3 runs to 14 residues. Per the germline V gene, CDR1 is DFQATT and CDR2 is SNEGSKA (reference sequence). J was trimmed by 3 bases and V by 1 base; bases with no gene match: 1. CDR3: CSARARGGYNEQFF. In nucleotides, the CDR3 is TGCAGTGCTAGAGCGCGGGGGGGCTACAATGAGCAGTTCTTC.

The chain joins TRBV6-6 to TRBJ2-7, with a tentative D call TRBD2 (5 bases). Trimming removed 6 bases at V and 0 bases at J, with 12 bases between. CDR1 is MNHNY and CDR2 is SVGAGI in the germline V gene (reference sequence). The CDR3 loop spans 14 amino acids. The CDR3 sequence: CASRNEGGSYEQYF. The CDR3 DNA reads TGTGCCAGCAGAAACGAGGGCGGCTCCTACGAGCAGTACTTC.

The chain has TRBV29-1 and TRBJ2-4, with D possibly being TRBD1 or TRBD2 (5 bases each). CDR1 and CDR2 (germline): SQVTM, ANQGSEA. Trimming shortened V by 6 bases and J by 8 bases, and 17 bases separated the two germline ends. There are 13 residues in the CDR3. The CDR3 DNA is TGCAGCGTCGGGGCCGCAGAAGGGGACATTCAGTACTTC. Protein sequence: CSVGAAEGDIQYF.

This clonotype has more than one count but fewer than ten. The junction departs from the called germline gene at one end, perhaps through a read error. The V gene is TRBV7-2, the J gene TRBJ2-3; D gene ambiguous. CDR1 is SGHTA, CDR2 FQGNSA, per germline. The CDR3 has 14 amino acids. CDR3 amino acids: CASSLSPYTDTQYF. The CDR3 DNA reads TGCGCCAGCAGCTTGAGCCCATACACAGATACGCAGTATTTT.

The table lists this clonotype with many counts. The chain has TRBV14 and TRBJ2-5; no clear D. This CDR3 contains 12 residues. Germline-derived CDR1 and CDR2 are SGHDN and FVKESK. Between the trimmed V and J ends, which lost 1 base and 5 bases, there was a span of 5 bases. This CDR3 is CASSQGWETQYF. CDR3 coding DNA: TGTGCCAGCAGCCAAGGATGGGAGACCCAGTACTTC.

J is TRBJ2-1 and V is TRBV12-5; 10 nucleotides line up with TRBD1. The trim removed 3 bases at V and 8 bases at J, leaving 10 bases unmatched. Looked up from germline, CDR1 is LGHNT and CDR2 is FRNRAP. The CDR3 spans 16 residues. The CDR3 loop is CASGFHSGTGVYEQFF. CDR3 nucleotide sequence: TGTGCTAGTGGTTTCCATTCCGGGACAGGGGTCTATGAGCAGTTCTTC.

This clonotype was detected only a few times. V and J are TRBV2 and TRBJ2-3; D possibly uses TRBD1 or TRBD2 (6 bases each). V was shortened by 6 bases and J by 0 bases, with 16 bases between the two germline ends. This CDR3 region has 16 residues. Germline V lookup: CDR1 SNHLY, CDR2 FYNNEI. CDR3 sequence: CASRAVGGPSTDTQYF. CDR3 coding DNA: TGTGCCAGCAGAGCGGTAGGGGGGCCTAGCACAGATACGCAGTATTTT.

The chain combines TRBV7-6 with TRBJ2-5, with a tentative D call TRBD2 (5 bases). The J call could be wrong; TRBJ2-7 is a better fit for the DNA end. CDR1 and CDR2 (germline): SGHVS, FNYEAQ. The CDR3 covers 14 residues. CDR3 sequence (DNA): TGTGCCAGCAGCTACCCGGGATCCCAGGCCGAGCAGTACTTC. It specifies CASSYPGSQAEQYF.

The chain uses TRBV20-1 and TRBJ2-1, with D possibly being TRBD1 (6 bases). The CDR3 is 12 amino acids. V shed 4 bases and J shed 5 bases, with 9 bases lying between them. CDR1 is DFQATT and CDR2 is SNEGSKA in the germline V gene (reference sequence). CDR3 DNA sequence: TGCAGTGCTAATGGACAGAACAATGAGCAGTTCTTC. Translated: CSANGQNNEQFF.

This clonotype was counted only a few times. This chain joins TRBV9 and TRBJ2-5; D might be TRBD1 (5 bases). V was cut by 7 bases and J by 4 bases, with 17 bases left in between. Germline assignment: CDR1 SGDLS and CDR2 YYNGEE. The CDR3 is 14 amino acids. As DNA, the CDR3 is TGTGCCAGCTGCGCTTCACAGGTCAGAGAGACCCAGTACTTC. Amino acid sequence: CASCASQVRETQYF.

This clonotype was recorded many times. The rearrangement joins TRBV6-6 to TRBJ2-7; D ambiguous. The V gene's germline CDR1 is MNHNY and CDR2 SVGAGI (reference sequence). V lost 2 bases and J 6 bases, leaving 5 bases between the germline ends. This CDR3 contains 11 residues. CDR3 bases: TGTGCCAGCAGTTACAGGGCCGAGCAGTACTTC. Amino acids: CASSYRAEQYF.

V is TRBV28 and J is TRBJ2-5; perhaps TRBD1 as D (6 bases). The CDR3 consists of 13 residues. Trimming stripped 10 bases from V and 3 bases from J, with 15 bases between. Germline V gives CDR1 MDHEN, CDR2 SYDVKM. The CDR3 region is CATAQGYKETQYF. The CDR3 DNA follows: TGTGCCACTGCACAGGGTTACAAAGAGACCCAGTACTTC.

The chain couples TRBV4-1 to TRBJ2-4, with D possibly being TRBD1 (5 bases). The better agreement between TRBJ2-5 and the DNA end casts doubt on the J call. CDR1 MGHRA and CDR2 YSYEKL come from the germline V gene. This CDR3 is 16 amino acids long. CDR3 loop: CASSLSYSDSQETQYF. In DNA form, the CDR3 reads TGCGCCAGCAGCCTTTCATACTCCGACAGCCAAGAGACCCAGTACTTC.

The chain couples TRBV10-3 to TRBJ2-1; the D gene is possibly TRBD2 (5 bases). The CDR3 is made up of 16 amino acids. V gave up 6 bases and J gave up 0 bases, with 15 bases separating them. Germline assignment: CDR1 ENHRY and CDR2 SYGVKD. The CDR3 nucleotides are TGTGCCATCAGCGGATCGACGGAGGCCTCCTACAATGAGCAGTTCTTC. Translation: CAISGSTEASYNEQFF.

Comment on this clonotype: Being one base from a much bigger clone, this may be a read error. The chain employs TRBV7-9 and TRBJ1-2; D not resolved. The CDR3 has 13 amino acids. Germline-derived CDR1 and CDR2 are SEHNR and FQNEAQ (reference sequence). CDR3: CSSSFEGSYGYTF. CDR3 DNA sequence: TGTTCCAGCAGCTTTGAGGGATCCTATGGCTACACCTTC.

Concerning this clonotype: This CDR3 is missing its conserved last phenylalanine or tryptophan, likely due to a read error. The genes are TRBV7-2 and TRBJ2-1; TRBD2 might be the D (7 bases). Trimming took 5 bases from V and 7 from J, leaving 18 bases between them. The germline V gene has CDR1 SGHTA and CDR2 FQGNSA. This CDR3 has 15 amino acids. Written as DNA, the CDR3 is TGTGCCAGCAGCGTAGTGGGGGGGCTCGGTAATGAGCAGTTCTTA. Its protein is CASSVVGGLGNEQFL.

CDR3: CASSSSGRSNEQYF. Written as DNA, the CDR3 is TGTGCCAGCAGTTCCAGCGGGAGGTCCAATGAGCAGTACTTC. J is TRBJ2-7 and V is TRBV12-3 or TRBV12-4, with 9 bases that match TRBD2. The CDR3 contains 14 residues. Unmatched junction bases numbered 8, after V lost 4 bases and J lost 7 bases.